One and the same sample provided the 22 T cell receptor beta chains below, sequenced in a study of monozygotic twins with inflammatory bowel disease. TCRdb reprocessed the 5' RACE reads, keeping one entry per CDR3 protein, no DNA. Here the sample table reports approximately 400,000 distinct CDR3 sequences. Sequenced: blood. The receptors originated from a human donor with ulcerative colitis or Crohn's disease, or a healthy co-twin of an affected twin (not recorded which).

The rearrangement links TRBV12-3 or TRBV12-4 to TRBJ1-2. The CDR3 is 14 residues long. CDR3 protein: CASSLRREGSGYTF.

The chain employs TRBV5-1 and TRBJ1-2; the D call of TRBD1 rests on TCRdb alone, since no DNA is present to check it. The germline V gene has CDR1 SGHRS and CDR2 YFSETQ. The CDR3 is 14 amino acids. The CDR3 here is CASGGQQGAGGYTF. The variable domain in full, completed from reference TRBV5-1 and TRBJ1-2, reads KAGVTQTPRYLIKTRGQQVTLSCSPISGHRSVSWYQQTPGQGLQFLFEYFSETQRNKGNFPGRFSGRQFSNSRSEMNVSTLELGDSALYLCASGGQQGAGGYTFGSGTRLTVV.

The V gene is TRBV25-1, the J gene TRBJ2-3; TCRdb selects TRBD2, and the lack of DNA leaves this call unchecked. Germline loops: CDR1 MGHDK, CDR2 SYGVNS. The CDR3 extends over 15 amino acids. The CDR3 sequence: CASSGDWRDPDTQYF.

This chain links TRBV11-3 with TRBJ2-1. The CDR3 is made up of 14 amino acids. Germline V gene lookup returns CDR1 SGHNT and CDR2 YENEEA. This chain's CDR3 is CASSPAVGHDEQFF.

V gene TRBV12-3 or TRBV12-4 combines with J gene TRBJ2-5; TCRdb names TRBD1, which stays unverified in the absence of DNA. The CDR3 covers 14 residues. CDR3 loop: CASSNTGVRETQYF.

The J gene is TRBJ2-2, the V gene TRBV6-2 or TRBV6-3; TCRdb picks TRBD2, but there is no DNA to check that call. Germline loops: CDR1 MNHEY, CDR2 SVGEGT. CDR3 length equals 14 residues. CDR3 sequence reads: CASSSGTRPGELFF.

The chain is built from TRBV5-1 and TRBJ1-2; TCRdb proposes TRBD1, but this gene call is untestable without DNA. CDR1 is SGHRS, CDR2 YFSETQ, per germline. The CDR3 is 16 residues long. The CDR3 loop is CASSPQGQGAYYGYTF. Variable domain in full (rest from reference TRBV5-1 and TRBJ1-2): KAGVTQTPRYLIKTRGQQVTLSCSPISGHRSVSWYQQTPGQGLQFLFEYFSETQRNKGNFPGRFSGRQFSNSRSEMNVSTLELGDSALYLCASSPQGQGAYYGYTFGSGTRLTVV.

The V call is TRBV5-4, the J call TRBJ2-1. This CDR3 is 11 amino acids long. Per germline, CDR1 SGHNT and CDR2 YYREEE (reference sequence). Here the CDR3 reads CASSLINEQFF.

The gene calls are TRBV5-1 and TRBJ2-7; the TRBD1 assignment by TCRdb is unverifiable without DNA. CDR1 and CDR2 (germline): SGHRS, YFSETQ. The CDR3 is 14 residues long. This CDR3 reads CASSVTGTVYEQYF.

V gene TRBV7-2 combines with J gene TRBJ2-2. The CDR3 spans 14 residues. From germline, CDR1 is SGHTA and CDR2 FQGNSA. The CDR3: CASSLSVSTGELFF.

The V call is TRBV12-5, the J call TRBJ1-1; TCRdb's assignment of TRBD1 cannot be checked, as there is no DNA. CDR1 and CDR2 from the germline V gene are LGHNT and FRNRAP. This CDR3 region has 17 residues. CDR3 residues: CASGFRSLIQENTEAFF. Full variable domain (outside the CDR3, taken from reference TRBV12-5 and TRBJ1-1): DARVTQTPRHKVTEMGQEVTMRCQPILGHNTVFWYRQTMMQGLELLAYFRNRAPLDDSGMPKDRFSAEMPDATLATLKIQPSEPRDSAVYFCASGFRSLIQENTEAFFGQGTRLTVV.

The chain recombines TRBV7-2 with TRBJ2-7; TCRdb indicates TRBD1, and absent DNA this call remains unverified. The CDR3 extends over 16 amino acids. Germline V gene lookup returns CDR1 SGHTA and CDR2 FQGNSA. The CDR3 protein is CASSFSSGGSYYEQYF.

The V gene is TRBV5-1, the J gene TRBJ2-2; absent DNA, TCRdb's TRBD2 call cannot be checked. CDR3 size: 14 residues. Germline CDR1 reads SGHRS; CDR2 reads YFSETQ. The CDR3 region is CASSLGLSGGELFF.

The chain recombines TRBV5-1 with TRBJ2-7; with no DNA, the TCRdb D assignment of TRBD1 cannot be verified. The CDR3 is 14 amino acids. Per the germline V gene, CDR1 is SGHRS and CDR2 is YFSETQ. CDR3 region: CASSSNRETYEQYF. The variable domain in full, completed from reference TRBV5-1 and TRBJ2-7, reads KAGVTQTPRYLIKTRGQQVTLSCSPISGHRSVSWYQQTPGQGLQFLFEYFSETQRNKGNFPGRFSGRQFSNSRSEMNVSTLELGDSALYLCASSSNRETYEQYFGPGTRLTVT.

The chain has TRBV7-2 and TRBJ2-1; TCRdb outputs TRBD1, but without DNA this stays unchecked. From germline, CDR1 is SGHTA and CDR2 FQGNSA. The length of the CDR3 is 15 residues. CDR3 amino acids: CASSLDGQRYNEQFF.

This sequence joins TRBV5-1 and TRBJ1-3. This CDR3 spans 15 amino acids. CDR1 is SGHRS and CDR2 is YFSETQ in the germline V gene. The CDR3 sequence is CASSLVAGSGNTIYF.

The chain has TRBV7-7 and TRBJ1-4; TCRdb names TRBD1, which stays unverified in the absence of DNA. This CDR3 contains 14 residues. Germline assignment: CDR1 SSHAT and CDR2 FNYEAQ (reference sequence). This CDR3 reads CASSTGTGDGKLFF. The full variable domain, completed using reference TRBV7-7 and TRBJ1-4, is GAGVSQSPRYKVTKRGQDVTLRCDPISSHATLYWYQQALGQGPEFLTYFNYEAQPDKSGLPSDRFSAERPEGSISTLTIQRTEQRDSAMYRCASSTGTGDGKLFFGSGTQLSVL.

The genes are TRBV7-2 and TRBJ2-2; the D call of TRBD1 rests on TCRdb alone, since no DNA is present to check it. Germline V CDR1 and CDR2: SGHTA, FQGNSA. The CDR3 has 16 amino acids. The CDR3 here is CASSRTGGANTGELFF.

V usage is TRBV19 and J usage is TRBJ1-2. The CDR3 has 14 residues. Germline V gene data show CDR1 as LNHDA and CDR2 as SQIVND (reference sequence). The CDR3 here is CASSIVSKTGGYTF.

CDR3 sequence reads: CSVLDREGNQPQHF. This chain uses TRBV20-1 with TRBJ1-5; checking the TCRdb D call of TRBD1 is not possible without DNA. The CDR3 loop spans 14 amino acids. Germline CDR1 DFQATT, CDR2 SNEGSKA (reference sequence).

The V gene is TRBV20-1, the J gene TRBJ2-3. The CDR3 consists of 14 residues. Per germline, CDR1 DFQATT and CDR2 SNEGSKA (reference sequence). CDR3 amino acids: CSARDFGGTDTQYF.

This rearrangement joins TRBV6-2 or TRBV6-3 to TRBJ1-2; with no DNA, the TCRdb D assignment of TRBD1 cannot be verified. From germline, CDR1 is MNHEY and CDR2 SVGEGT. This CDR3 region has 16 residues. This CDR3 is CASSYSGGGANYGYTF.